A single sample gave rise to the 9 T cell receptor beta chains below, sequenced in a study of blood T cell repertoires in COVID-19. Assay used: immunoSEQ multiplex PCR; TCRdb lists only in-frame clones, some missing. The data hold 120,000 to 150,000 clones, with roughly four fifths observed a single time. The sequenced sample was peripheral blood. All receptors derive from a man of 80 years or more with acute or convalescent COVID-19.

V and J are TRBV7-9 and TRBJ1-4; D remains unclear. Looked up from germline, CDR1 is SEHNR and CDR2 is FQNEAQ (reference sequence). Trimming removed 5 bases from V and 7 bases from J, with 11 bases in between. The CDR3 sequence is 13 residues long. The CDR3 bases are TGTGCCAGCAGCCCCCGGTCGCGTGAAAAACTGTTTTTT. Translating gives CASSPRSREKLFF.

This clone was recorded only once. This CDR3 is also generated by other DNA sequences in the sample. The chain combines TRBV18 with TRBJ2-5; the D gene is possibly TRBD1 (5 bases). The germline V gene encodes CDR1 KGHSH and CDR2 LQKENI. Trimming shortened V by 0 bases and J by 1 base, and 6 bases separated the two germline ends. The CDR3 runs 14 residues. The CDR3 is CASSPPDTQETQYF. CDR3 in DNA: TGTGCCAGCTCACCACCGGACACCCAAGAGACCCAGTACTTC.

This clone came up once. V and J are TRBV10-3 and TRBJ2-1; 9 bases are shared with TRBD2. In germline, CDR1 is ENHRY, CDR2 SYGVKD. This CDR3 has 14 residues. Trimming took 3 bases from V and 8 from J; bases not matched to a gene: 5. CDR3 nucleotides: TGTGCCATCAGTGAAGGCGGGGGGGTGGATGAGCAGTTCTTC. As protein: CAISEGGGVDEQFF.

This chain connects TRBV6-6 to TRBJ1-6; 10 bases fit TRBD1. The CDR3 sequence is 15 residues long. CDR1 is MNHNY and CDR2 is SVGAGI in the germline V gene (reference sequence). Trimming at V came to 7 bases and at J to 8 bases, leaving 8 bases not matched to a gene. The CDR3 loop is CASTATGTGDSPLHF. CDR3 coding DNA: TGTGCCAGCACCGCTACCGGGACAGGGGATTCACCCCTCCACTTT.

DNA for the CDR3: TGTGCCAGCAGTTCTAGAGTCGACTCTGGAAACACCATATATTTT. It is translated as CASSSRVDSGNTIYF. This chain links TRBV28 with TRBJ1-3; D call uncertain. The germline V gene has CDR1 MDHEN and CDR2 SYDVKM. The CDR3 runs to 15 residues. Trimming shortened V by 4 bases and J by 0 bases, and 10 bases separated the two germline ends. Based on the CDR3 plus reference TRBV28 and TRBJ1-3, the full variable domain is DVKVTQSSRYLVKRTGEKVFLECVQDMDHENMFWYRQDPGLGLRLIYFSYDVKMKEKGDIPEGYSVSREKKERFSLILESASTNQTSMYLCASSSRVDSGNTIYFGEGSWLTVV.

The chain carries TRBV4-3 and TRBJ2-3, with TRBD1 as a possible D gene (6 bases). The germline V gene encodes CDR1 LGHNA and CDR2 YSLEER. CDR3 length equals 17 residues. Trimming removed 0 bases from V and 4 bases from J, with 17 bases in between. The CDR3 sequence: CASSQEPWDTGPDTQYF. The CDR3 bases are TGCGCCAGCAGCCAAGAACCATGGGACACGGGGCCAGATACGCAGTATTTT.

CDR3 DNA: TGTGCCAGCAGTTACGCGGCGGGCCGCGGCACCGGGGAGCTGTTTTTT. This gives the protein CASSYAAGRGTGELFF. V gene TRBV6-5 combines with J gene TRBJ2-2; D possibly corresponds to TRBD2 (5 bases). V lost 2 bases, J lost 4 bases, and 14 bases lay in between. This CDR3 has 16 amino acids. Germline V gene lookup returns CDR1 MNHEY and CDR2 SVGAGI.

This sequence joins TRBV19 and TRBJ1-1; the match to TRBD1 covers 7 bases. The junction had 11 bases not matched to a gene; V was cut back by 5 bases and J by 5 bases. The CDR3 has 15 residues. Looked up from germline, CDR1 is LNHDA and CDR2 is SQIVND (reference sequence). CDR3 sequence: CASSEPTGLGTEAFF. CDR3 sequence (DNA): TGTGCCAGTAGTGAACCGACAGGGCTGGGGACTGAAGCTTTCTTT. The whole variable domain, filled in from reference TRBV19 and TRBJ1-1, reads DGGITQSPKYLFRKEGQNVTLSCEQNLNHDAMYWYRQDPGQGLRLIYYSQIVNDFQKGDIAEGYSVSREKKESFPLTVTSAQKNPTAFYLCASSEPTGLGTEAFFGQGTRLTVV.

The genes are TRBV9 and TRBJ2-1; 7 bases are shared with TRBD2. Germline lookup yields CDR1 SGDLS and CDR2 YYNGEE. This CDR3 has 17 residues. V was pared by 0 bases and J by 0 bases, with 6 bases of the junction left unmatched. The chain's CDR3 is CASSVDEIAGSYNEQFF. In nucleotides, the CDR3 is TGTGCCAGCAGCGTAGACGAGATAGCGGGCTCCTACAATGAGCAGTTCTTC.